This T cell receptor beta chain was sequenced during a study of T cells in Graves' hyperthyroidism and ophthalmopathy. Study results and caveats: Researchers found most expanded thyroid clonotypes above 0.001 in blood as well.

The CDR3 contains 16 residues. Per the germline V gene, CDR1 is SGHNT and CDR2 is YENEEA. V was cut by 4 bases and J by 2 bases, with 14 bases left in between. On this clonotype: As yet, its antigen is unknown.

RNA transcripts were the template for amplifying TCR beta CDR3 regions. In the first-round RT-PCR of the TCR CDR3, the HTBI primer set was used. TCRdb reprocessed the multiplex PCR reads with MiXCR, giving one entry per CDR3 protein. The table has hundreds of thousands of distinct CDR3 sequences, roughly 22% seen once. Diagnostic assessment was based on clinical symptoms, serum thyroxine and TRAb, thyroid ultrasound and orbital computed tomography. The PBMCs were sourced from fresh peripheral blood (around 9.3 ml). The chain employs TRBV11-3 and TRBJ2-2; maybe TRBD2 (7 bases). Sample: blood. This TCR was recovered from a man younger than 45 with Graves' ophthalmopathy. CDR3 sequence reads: CASSSLGGGNTGELFF. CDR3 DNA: TGTGCCAGCAGCTCCCTTGGGGGGGGCAACACCGGGGAGCTGTTTTTT. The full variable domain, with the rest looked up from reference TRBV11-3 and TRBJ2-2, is EAGVVQSPRYKIIEKKQPVAFWCNPISGHNTLYWYLQNLGQGPELLIRYENEEAVDDSQLPKDRFSAERLKGVDSTLKIQPAELGDSAVYLCASSSLGGGNTGELFFGEGSRLTVL.